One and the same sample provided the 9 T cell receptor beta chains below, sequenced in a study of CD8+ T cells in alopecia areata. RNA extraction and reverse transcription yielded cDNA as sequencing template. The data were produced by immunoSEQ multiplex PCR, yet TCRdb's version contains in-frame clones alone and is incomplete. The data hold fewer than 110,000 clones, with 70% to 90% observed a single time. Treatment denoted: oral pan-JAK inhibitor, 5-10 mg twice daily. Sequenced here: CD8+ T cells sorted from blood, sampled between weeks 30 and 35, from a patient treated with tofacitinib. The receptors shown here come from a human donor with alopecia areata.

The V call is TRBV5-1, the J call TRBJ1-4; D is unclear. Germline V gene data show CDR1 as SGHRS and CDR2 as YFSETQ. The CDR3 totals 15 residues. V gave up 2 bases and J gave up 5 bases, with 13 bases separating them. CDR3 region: CASSFPRVDNEKLFF. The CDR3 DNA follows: TGCGCCAGCAGCTTCCCGCGGGTTGACAATGAAAAACTGTTTTTT.

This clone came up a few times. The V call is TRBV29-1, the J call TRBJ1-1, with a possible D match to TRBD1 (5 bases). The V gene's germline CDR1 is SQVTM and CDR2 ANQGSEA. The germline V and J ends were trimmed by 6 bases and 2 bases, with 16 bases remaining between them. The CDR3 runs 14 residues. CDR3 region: CSVDKDSYNTEAFF. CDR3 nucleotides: TGCAGCGTAGATAAAGACAGTTACAACACTGAAGCTTTCTTT.

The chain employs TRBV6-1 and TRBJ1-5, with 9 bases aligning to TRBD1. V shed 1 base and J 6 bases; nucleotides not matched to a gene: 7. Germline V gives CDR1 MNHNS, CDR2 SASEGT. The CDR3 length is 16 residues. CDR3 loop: CASSEGTGGAGQPQHF. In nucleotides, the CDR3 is TGTGCCAGCAGTGAAGGTACAGGGGGCGCGGGTCAGCCCCAGCATTTT.

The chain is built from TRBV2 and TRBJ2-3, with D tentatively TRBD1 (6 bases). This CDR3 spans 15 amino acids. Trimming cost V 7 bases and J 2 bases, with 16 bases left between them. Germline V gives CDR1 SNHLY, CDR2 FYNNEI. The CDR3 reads CASNRASTFTDTQYF. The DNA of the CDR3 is TGTGCCAGCAACAGGGCCAGCACCTTCACAGATACGCAGTATTTT.

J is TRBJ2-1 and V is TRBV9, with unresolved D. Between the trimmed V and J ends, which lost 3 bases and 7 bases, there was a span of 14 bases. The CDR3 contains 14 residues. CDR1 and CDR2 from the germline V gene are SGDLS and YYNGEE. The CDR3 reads CASSAVEVANEQFF. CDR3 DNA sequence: TGTGCCAGCAGCGCGGTAGAGGTTGCGAATGAGCAGTTCTTC.

DNA for the CDR3: TGTGCCAGCAGCTTAGTAGATAGTTTCGCGGGAGGGTACGAGCAGTACTTC. Its translation: CASSLVDSFAGGYEQYF. The V gene is TRBV7-8, the J gene TRBJ2-7; 9 nucleotides agree with TRBD2. Per germline, CDR1 SGHVS and CDR2 FQNEAQ. The trim removed 1 base at V and 4 bases at J, leaving 11 bases unmatched. CDR3 length equals 17 residues.

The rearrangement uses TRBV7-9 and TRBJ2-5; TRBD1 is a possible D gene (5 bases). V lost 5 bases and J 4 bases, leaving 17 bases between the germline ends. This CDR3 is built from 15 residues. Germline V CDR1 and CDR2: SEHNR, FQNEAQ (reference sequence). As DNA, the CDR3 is TGTGCCAGCAGCCCGCCCCAGGGATCCGGAGAGACCCAGTACTTC. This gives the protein CASSPPQGSGETQYF.

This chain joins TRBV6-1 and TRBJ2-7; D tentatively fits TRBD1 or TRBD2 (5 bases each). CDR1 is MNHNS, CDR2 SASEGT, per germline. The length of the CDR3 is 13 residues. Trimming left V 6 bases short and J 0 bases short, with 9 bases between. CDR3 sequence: CASRGEASYEQYF. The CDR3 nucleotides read TGTGCCAGCAGGGGGGAAGCCTCCTACGAGCAGTACTTC.

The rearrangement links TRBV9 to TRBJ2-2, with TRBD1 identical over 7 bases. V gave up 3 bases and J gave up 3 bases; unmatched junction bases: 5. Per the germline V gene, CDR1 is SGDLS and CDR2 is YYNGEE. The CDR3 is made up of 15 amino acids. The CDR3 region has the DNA TGTGCCAGCAGCGGAGGACAGGATTACACCGGGGAGCTGTTTTTT. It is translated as CASSGGQDYTGELFF.